These 30 T cell receptor beta chains were sequenced from one sample in a study of T cells in Graves' hyperthyroidism and ophthalmopathy. Amplification targeted TCR beta CDR3 regions from RNA transcripts. First-round RT-PCR of the TCR CDR3 relied on the HTBI primer set. TCRdb re-derived calls from the multiplex PCR reads in MiXCR, one entry per CDR3 protein. This sample has under 750,000 distinct CDR3 sequences, with around 19% found just once. The sample taken for sequencing was blood. The receptor set was obtained from a woman between 50 and 59 years old with Graves' hyperthyroidism that later progressed to Graves' ophthalmopathy.

Only a few counts were recorded for this clonotype. The chain is built from TRBV5-1 and TRBJ1-1; tentative D call: TRBD1 (5 bases). The CDR3 runs to 18 residues. Trimming took 0 bases from V and 4 from J, leaving 22 bases between them. Germline CDR1 is SGHRS and CDR2 is YFSETQ. The CDR3 spells CASSLDKPRVSPGTEAFF. The CDR3 DNA sequence: TGCGCCAGCAGCTTGGACAAGCCCAGGGTCTCACCCGGCACTGAAGCTTTCTTT.

The genes are TRBV20-1 and TRBJ1-2, with 9 bases aligning to TRBD1. In germline, CDR1 is DFQATT, CDR2 SNEGSKA (reference sequence). This CDR3 is built from 12 residues. V gave up 6 bases and J gave up 8 bases; unmatched junction bases: 7. The CDR3 is CSAFGTGYGYTF. The DNA for the CDR3 is TGCAGTGCCTTTGGGACAGGGTACGGCTACACCTTC.

This clonotype was counted at least ten times. The chain carries TRBV7-9 and TRBJ2-5; D may be TRBD1 or TRBD2 (5 bases each). The CDR3 has 13 amino acids. Germline CDR1 and CDR2: SEHNR and FQNEAQ (reference sequence). V was cut by 6 bases and J by 2 bases, with 10 bases left in between. CDR3 loop: CASRGPPQETQYF. The CDR3, as DNA: TGTGCCAGCAGGGGACCGCCACAAGAGACCCAGTACTTC.

J is TRBJ2-7 and V is TRBV28; perhaps TRBD2 as D (6 bases). The CDR3 is 14 amino acids. CDR1 is MDHEN and CDR2 is SYDVKM in the germline V gene. Deletions cut 5 bases from V and 5 bases from J, with 16 bases between. The CDR3 DNA reads TGTGCCAGCAGTCCCTCTGGAGGGTCGGACGAGCAGTACTTC. It encodes CASSPSGGSDEQYF.

Note on this clonotype: This clone may be a read error of a much larger clone one base away. The chain recombines TRBV6-1 with TRBJ2-1, with 11 bases lining up with TRBD2. Germline loops: CDR1 MNHNS, CDR2 SASEGT. After removal of 4 bases from V and 4 bases from J, the junction contained 3 bases not matched to a gene. This CDR3 has 15 residues. CDR3 DNA sequence: TGTGCCAGCAGTGTACTAGCGGGGGAGTACAATGAGCAGTTCTTC. Encoded protein: CASSVLAGEYNEQFF.

This clonotype occurred many times. The genes are TRBV6-1 and TRBJ1-1; D is possibly TRBD1 (6 bases). From germline, CDR1 is MNHNS and CDR2 SASEGT. This CDR3 comprises 16 residues. V was clipped by 3 bases and J by 3 bases, with 17 bases between them. CDR3 coding DNA: TGTGCCAGCAGTGAGTTAACAGGGCTGGTCTACACTGAAGCTTTCTTT. Translated, it gives CASSELTGLVYTEAFF.

This clonotype occurred many times. The V and J genes are TRBV7-9 and TRBJ2-3; maybe TRBD1 (5 bases). Germline loops: CDR1 SEHNR, CDR2 FQNEAQ (reference sequence). The CDR3 has 15 amino acids. Trimming cost V 4 bases and J 2 bases, with 13 bases left between them. CDR3 residues: CASSYLREDTDTQYF. The CDR3 DNA reads as TGTGCCAGCAGCTACCTCAGGGAAGACACAGATACGCAGTATTTT.

The chain couples TRBV7-9 to TRBJ1-2; TRBD1 aligns across 12 bases. Germline CDR1 is SEHNR and CDR2 is FQNEAQ (reference sequence). The V and J ends lost 4 bases and 6 bases, in that order; junction bases with no gene match: 9. CDR3 length: 16 residues. Here the CDR3 reads CASSSIPGQGAHGYTF. DNA of the CDR3: TGTGCCAGCAGCTCGATACCGGGACAGGGGGCCCATGGCTACACCTTC. The complete variable domain, with remaining parts taken from reference TRBV7-9 and TRBJ1-2, reads DTGVSQNPRHKITKRGQNVTFRCDPISEHNRLYWYRQTLGQGPEFLTYFQNEAQLEKSRLLSDRFSAERPKGSFSTLEIQRTEQGDSAMYLCASSSIPGQGAHGYTFGSGTRLTVV.

V usage is TRBV19 and J usage is TRBJ2-2, with unresolved D. The V and J ends lost 10 bases and 1 base respectively, with 10 bases between them. The CDR3 runs 13 residues. CDR1 LNHDA and CDR2 SQIVND come from the germline V gene (reference sequence). CDR3 DNA: TGTGCCATCAAGCCAGAGAACACCGGGGAGCTGTTTTTT. Translated, it gives CAIKPENTGELFF. The entire variable domain, with the rest obtained from reference TRBV19 and TRBJ2-2, is as follows: DGGITQSPKYLFRKEGQNVTLSCEQNLNHDAMYWYRQDPGQGLRLIYYSQIVNDFQKGDIAEGYSVSREKKESFPLTVTSAQKNPTAFYLCAIKPENTGELFFGEGSRLTVL.

This clonotype was recorded many times. This chain joins TRBV12-3 or TRBV12-4 and TRBJ2-1, with 9 bases fitting TRBD2. CDR3 length equals 17 residues. The J segment lost 6 bases and the V segment lost 6 bases, leaving 15 bases of the junction unmatched. This CDR3 reads CASSYDLAGHGFNEQFF. DNA for the CDR3: TGTGCCAGCAGCTACGACCTAGCGGGGCACGGTTTCAATGAGCAGTTCTTC.

This clonotype occurred a few times. This rearrangement joins TRBV3-1 to TRBJ2-1, with D possibly matching TRBD2 (6 bases). Trimming shortened V by 1 base and J by 8 bases, and 15 bases separated the two germline ends. The germline V gene has CDR1 LGHDT and CDR2 YNNKEL (reference sequence). The CDR3 has 15 residues. CDR3 residues: CASSQGPGVHYEQFF. For the CDR3, the DNA is TGTGCCAGCAGCCAAGGACCGGGGGTTCATTATGAGCAGTTCTTC.

The J gene is TRBJ1-1, the V gene TRBV19; TRBD1 matches 9 bases. The CDR3 length is 14 residues. Germline trimming cut 7 bases from V and 6 bases from J; bases unmatched to any gene: 9. Germline V gives CDR1 LNHDA, CDR2 SQIVND (reference sequence). For the CDR3, the DNA is TGTGCCAGTACCCTAACAGGGGGCGCCTCTGAAGCTTTCTTT. This translates into CASTLTGGASEAFF.

The rearrangement joins TRBV12-3 or TRBV12-4 to TRBJ2-1; possibly TRBD1 for D (5 bases). Trimming cost V 2 bases and J 10 bases, with 21 bases left between them. The length of the CDR3 is 16 residues. The CDR3: CASSLHTGSRVNEQFF. CDR3 in DNA: TGTGCCAGCAGTTTACATACAGGAAGCCGGGTCAACGAGCAGTTCTTC.

This clonotype was counted ten times or more. The CDR3 DNA sequence: TGTGCCAGCAGCCAAGACACAGCCCACCCTGGCTACACCTTC. As protein: CASSQDTAHPGYTF. The chain carries TRBV3-1 and TRBJ1-2, with D uncertain. V shed 0 bases and J shed 7 bases, with 12 bases lying between them. This CDR3 is 14 amino acids long. From germline, CDR1 is LGHDT and CDR2 YNNKEL (reference sequence).

The chain carries TRBV10-2 and TRBJ2-1, with D perhaps matching TRBD2 (6 bases). The germline CDR1 and CDR2 sequences are WSHSY and SAAADI. The CDR3 length is 15 residues. Trimming stripped 3 bases from V and 2 bases from J, with 11 bases between. Here the CDR3 DNA reads TGCGCCAGCAGTGACAGTCTAGCGACCTACAATGAGCAGTTCTTC. It specifies CASSDSLATYNEQFF.

This clonotype was counted once. The chain has TRBV28 and TRBJ1-5; the match to TRBD1 covers 8 bases. Losses at the gene ends were 8 bases for V and 3 bases for J; bases not matched to a gene: 9. There are 15 residues in the CDR3. Germline V gene lookup returns CDR1 MDHEN and CDR2 SYDVKM. In nucleotides, the CDR3 is TGTGCCAGCGGACCGACAGGGGACTTCAATCAGCCCCAGCATTTT. It translates to CASGPTGDFNQPQHF.

The rearrangement links TRBV6-1 to TRBJ2-7; D is perhaps TRBD2 (5 bases). The V end was cut by 7 bases, the J end by 6 bases, with 10 bases between. Germline loops: CDR1 MNHNS, CDR2 SASEGT. The CDR3 consists of 11 residues. The CDR3 DNA follows: TGTGCCAGCACGCGGGCTAGCGAGCAGTACTTC. Its translation is CASTRASEQYF.

The chain couples TRBV6-1 to TRBJ2-1; 7 bases match TRBD1. CDR1 and CDR2 from the germline V gene are MNHNS and SASEGT. The CDR3 has 14 amino acids. V dropped 7 bases and J dropped 4; count of bases not matched to a gene: 7. For the CDR3, the DNA is TGTGCCAGCACCCACCCGGACAGGTACAATGAGCAGTTCTTC. This codes for CASTHPDRYNEQFF.

This clonotype was recorded many times. The chain carries TRBV20-1 and TRBJ2-5, with D perhaps TRBD1 or TRBD2 (5 bases each). Germline V gene data show CDR1 as DFQATT and CDR2 as SNEGSKA (reference sequence). CDR3 length: 14 residues. Trimming shortened V by 3 bases and J by 5 bases, and 16 bases separated the two germline ends. CDR3: CSASGPPGTETQYF. In DNA form, the CDR3 reads TGCAGTGCTAGTGGGCCCCCCGGGACGGAGACCCAGTACTTC.

The J gene is TRBJ1-2, the V gene TRBV4-1; D is possibly TRBD1 (5 bases). This CDR3 region has 17 residues. Germline V gene lookup returns CDR1 MGHRA and CDR2 YSYEKL. Trimming removed 1 base at V and 3 bases at J, with 18 bases between. In DNA form, the CDR3 reads TGCGCCAGCAGCCAAGTTCCGTCCCGGGACTATCACTATGGCTACACCTTC. It encodes CASSQVPSRDYHYGYTF.

The chain employs TRBV6-1 and TRBJ2-2; 8 nucleotides agree with TRBD2. CDR1 MNHNS and CDR2 SASEGT come from the germline V gene. V lost 2 bases, J lost 4 bases, and 3 bases stayed unmatched. The CDR3 is made up of 15 amino acids. The CDR3 DNA reads as TGTGCCAGCAGTGAATTTCGGGAGGGCACCGGGGAGCTGTTTTTT. Translation: CASSEFREGTGELFF.

This rearrangement joins TRBV25-1 to TRBJ2-5; D tentatively reads TRBD1 or TRBD2 (5 bases each). The V and J ends lost 7 bases and 4 bases respectively, with 28 bases between them. Germline V lookup: CDR1 MGHDK, CDR2 SYGVNS. This CDR3 is built from 18 residues. For the CDR3, the DNA is TGTGCCAGCACCCCCCGGGGCCGCCAGGACGCTCGGGGAGAGACCCAGTACTTC. Its protein product is CASTPRGRQDARGETQYF.

This clonotype was counted between two and nine times. The gene calls are TRBV27 and TRBJ1-5; 10 bases match TRBD1. CDR1 is MNHEY and CDR2 is SMNVEV in the germline V gene (reference sequence). J lost 7 bases, V lost 5 bases, and 5 bases had no gene match. CDR3 length: 14 amino acids. CDR3 DNA: TGTGCCAGCAGTGCCGGGACAGGGGTGCAGCCCCAGCATTTT. This sequence encodes CASSAGTGVQPQHF.

The chain combines TRBV24-1 with TRBJ1-3; no reliable D call. V gave up 3 bases and J gave up 4 bases, with 9 bases separating them. Germline CDR1 is KGHDR and CDR2 is SFDVKD. This CDR3 has 14 residues. The CDR3 DNA is TGTGCCACCAGTGATCGGGAAACAGGAAACACCATATATTTT. Its translation: CATSDRETGNTIYF.

This clonotype was picked up a small number of times. V gene TRBV12-3 or TRBV12-4 combines with J gene TRBJ2-5; 9 bases match TRBD2. V gave up 0 bases and J gave up 5 bases; unmatched junction bases: 4. This CDR3 is 15 amino acids long. The CDR3 loop reads CASSLAGGGAETQYF. CDR3 coding DNA: TGTGCCAGCAGTTTAGCTGGCGGGGGGGCGGAGACCCAGTACTTC.

This clonotype was seen a handful of times. J is TRBJ1-6 and V is TRBV20-1; 11 nucleotides align to TRBD1. The CDR3 extends over 14 amino acids. With V trimmed by 5 bases and J by 5 bases, 2 bases remained unmatched. Germline V gene lookup returns CDR1 DFQATT and CDR2 SNEGSKA (reference sequence). DNA of the CDR3: TGCAGTGCTGGACAGGGGGCCGATAATTCACCCCTCCACTTT. Translating it yields CSAGQGADNSPLHF.

The gene calls are TRBV27 and TRBJ1-1, with D uncertain. V shed 5 bases and J shed 0 bases, with 10 bases lying between them. Germline V gene data show CDR1 as MNHEY and CDR2 as SMNVEV (reference sequence). The CDR3 is 14 residues long. In DNA form, the CDR3 reads TGTGCCAGCAGTCGGATAGGGATGAACACTGAAGCTTTCTTT. This translates into CASSRIGMNTEAFF.

This clonotype appeared many times. The V and J genes are TRBV3-1 and TRBJ2-7; 8 positions agree with TRBD2. In germline, CDR1 is LGHDT, CDR2 YNNKEL (reference sequence). This CDR3 has 15 amino acids. V was pared by 1 base and J by 4 bases, with 6 bases of the junction left unmatched. The CDR3 spells CASSQGISGTYEQYF. The CDR3 DNA sequence: TGTGCCAGCAGCCAAGGGATTAGCGGGACATACGAGCAGTACTTC.

This clonotype was seen a single time. A clone one base away is much larger, so this may be a read error. This chain links TRBV5-4 with TRBJ2-1; 14 bases are a match to TRBD2. The CDR3 is made up of 17 amino acids. CDR1 and CDR2 (germline): SGHNT, YYREEE (reference sequence). CDR3 protein: CGSSFGLAGGFNNEQFF. CDR3 nucleotide sequence: TGTGGCAGCAGCTTCGGACTAGCGGGGGGCTTTAACAATGAGCAGTTCTTC.

This chain uses TRBV7-9 with TRBJ1-5; D remains unclear. The length of the CDR3 is 16 residues. V was pared by 6 bases and J by 2 bases, with 17 bases between. Germline CDR1 is SEHNR and CDR2 is FQNEAQ (reference sequence). The CDR3 sequence is CASSHGPPSGNQPQHF. CDR3 bases: TGTGCCAGCAGTCATGGACCGCCGTCGGGCAATCAGCCCCAGCATTTT.